The present T cell receptor (beta chain) was sequenced within a study of graft-versus-host responses after intestinal transplantation. The overall study: Those transplanted obtained multivisceral, liver-intestinal, or isolated intestinal grafts. Recipients uniformly received anti-thymocyte globulin induction, followed by tacrolimus and steroids for 3 to 4 years.

General study points: GvH clones detected in recipient marrow included some appearing first in ileum or blood.

From the graft tissue, intraepithelial and lamina propria lymphocytes were released through processing. Germline values: CDR1 SGHKS, CDR2 YYEKEE (reference sequence). V lost 5 bases to trimming and J lost 1 base, with 10 bases between them. This CDR3 contains 14 residues. Clones were sequenced by immunoSEQ multiplex PCR, and TCRdb holds only the in-frame ones, with some missing. This sample yields approximately 3,800 clones, of which approximately 72% are seen a single time; about 10% belongs to the top ten. With regard to this clone: Its antigen is currently unknown.

Sequencing used ileum tissue, obtained approximately 960 days after intestinal transplantation. This receptor was taken from a human patient who received an intestinal transplant, so some T cells may come from the graft donor. V usage is TRBV5-5 and J usage is TRBJ1-3; D remains unclear. The CDR3 here is CASSSGGSGNTIYF. CDR3 nucleotide sequence: TGTGCCAGCAGTTCCGGAGGGTCTGGAAACACCATATATTTT.